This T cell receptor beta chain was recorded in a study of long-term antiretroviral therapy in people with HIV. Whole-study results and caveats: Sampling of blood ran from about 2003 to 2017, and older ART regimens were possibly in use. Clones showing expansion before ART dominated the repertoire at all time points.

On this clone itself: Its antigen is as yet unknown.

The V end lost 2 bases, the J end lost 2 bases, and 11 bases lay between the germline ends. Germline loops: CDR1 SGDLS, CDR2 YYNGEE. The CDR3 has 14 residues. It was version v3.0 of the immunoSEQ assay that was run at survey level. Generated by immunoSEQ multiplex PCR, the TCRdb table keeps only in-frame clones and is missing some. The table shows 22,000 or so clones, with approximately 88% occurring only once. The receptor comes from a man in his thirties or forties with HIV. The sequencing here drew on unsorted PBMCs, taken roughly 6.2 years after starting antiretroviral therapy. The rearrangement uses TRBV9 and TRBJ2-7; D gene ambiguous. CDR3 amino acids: CASSVSPGTYEQYF. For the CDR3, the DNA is TGTGCCAGCAGCGTCTCCCCGGGCACCTACGAGCAGTACTTC.